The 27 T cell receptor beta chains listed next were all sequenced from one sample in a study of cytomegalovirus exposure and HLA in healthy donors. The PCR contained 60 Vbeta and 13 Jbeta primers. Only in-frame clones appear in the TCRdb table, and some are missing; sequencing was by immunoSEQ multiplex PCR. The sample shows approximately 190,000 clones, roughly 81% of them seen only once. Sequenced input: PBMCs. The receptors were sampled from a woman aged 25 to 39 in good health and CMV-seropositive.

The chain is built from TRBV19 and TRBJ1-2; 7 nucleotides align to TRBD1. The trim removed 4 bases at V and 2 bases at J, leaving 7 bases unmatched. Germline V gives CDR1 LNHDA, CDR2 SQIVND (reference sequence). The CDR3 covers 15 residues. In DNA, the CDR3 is TGTGCCAGTAGTAACTCCGGGACAGCCAACTATGGCTACACCTTC. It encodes CASSNSGTANYGYTF.

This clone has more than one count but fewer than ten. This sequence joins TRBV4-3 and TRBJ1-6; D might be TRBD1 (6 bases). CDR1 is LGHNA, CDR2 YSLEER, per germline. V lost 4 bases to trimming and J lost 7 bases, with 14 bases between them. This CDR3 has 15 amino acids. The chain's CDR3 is CASSPARGFNSPLHF. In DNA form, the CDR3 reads TGCGCCAGCAGCCCGGCCAGGGGATTCAATTCACCCCTCCACTTT.

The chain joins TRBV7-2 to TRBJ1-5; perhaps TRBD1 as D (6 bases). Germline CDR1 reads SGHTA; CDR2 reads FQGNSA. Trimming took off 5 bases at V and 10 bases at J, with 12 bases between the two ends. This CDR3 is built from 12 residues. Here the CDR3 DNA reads TGTGCCAGCAGCCCCAGGGGTAGACCCCAGCATTTT. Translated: CASSPRGRPQHF.

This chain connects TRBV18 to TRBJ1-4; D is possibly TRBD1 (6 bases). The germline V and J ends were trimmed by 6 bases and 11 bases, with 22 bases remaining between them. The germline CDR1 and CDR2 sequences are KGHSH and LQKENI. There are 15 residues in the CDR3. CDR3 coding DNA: TGTGCCAGCTCTCCTCCCCGGGACAACCAGAATAAACTGTTTTTT. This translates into CASSPPRDNQNKLFF.

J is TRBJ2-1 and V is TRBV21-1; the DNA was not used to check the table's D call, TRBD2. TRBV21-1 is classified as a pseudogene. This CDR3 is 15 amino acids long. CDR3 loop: CASLRIAGGAGEQFF. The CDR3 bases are TGTGCCAGTTTGAGGATAGCGGGGGGGGCGGGTGAGCAGTTCTTC.

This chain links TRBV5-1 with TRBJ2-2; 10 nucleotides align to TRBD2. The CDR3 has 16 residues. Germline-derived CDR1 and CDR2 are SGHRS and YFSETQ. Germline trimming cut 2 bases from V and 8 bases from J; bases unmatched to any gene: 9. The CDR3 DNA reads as TGCGCCAGCAGCTTATATCCGGGACTAGCGTCAGGGGAGCTGTTTTTT. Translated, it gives CASSLYPGLASGELFF. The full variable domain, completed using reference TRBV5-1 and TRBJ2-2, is KAGVTQTPRYLIKTRGQQVTLSCSPISGHRSVSWYQQTPGQGLQFLFEYFSETQRNKGNFPGRFSGRQFSNSRSEMNVSTLELGDSALYLCASSLYPGLASGELFFGEGSRLTVL.

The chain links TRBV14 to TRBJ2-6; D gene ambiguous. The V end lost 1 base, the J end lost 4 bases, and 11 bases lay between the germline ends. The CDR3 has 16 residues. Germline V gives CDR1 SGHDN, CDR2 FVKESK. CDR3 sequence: CASSQAPFRGANVLTF. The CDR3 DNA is TGTGCCAGCAGCCAAGCTCCATTCAGGGGGGCCAACGTCCTGACTTTC.

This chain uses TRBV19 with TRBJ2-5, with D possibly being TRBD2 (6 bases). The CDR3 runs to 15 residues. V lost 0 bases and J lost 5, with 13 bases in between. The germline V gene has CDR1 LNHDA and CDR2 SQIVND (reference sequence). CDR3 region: CASSIDLGRRETQYF. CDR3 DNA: TGTGCCAGTAGTATAGATTTGGGGAGGAGGGAGACCCAGTACTTC.

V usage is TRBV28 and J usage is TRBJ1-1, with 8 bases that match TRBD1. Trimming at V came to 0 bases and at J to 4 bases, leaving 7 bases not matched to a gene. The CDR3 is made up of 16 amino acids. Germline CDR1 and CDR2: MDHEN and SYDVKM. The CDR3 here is CASSLWGQETSTEAFF. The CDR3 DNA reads TGTGCCAGCAGTTTATGGGGACAGGAGACTAGCACTGAAGCTTTCTTT.

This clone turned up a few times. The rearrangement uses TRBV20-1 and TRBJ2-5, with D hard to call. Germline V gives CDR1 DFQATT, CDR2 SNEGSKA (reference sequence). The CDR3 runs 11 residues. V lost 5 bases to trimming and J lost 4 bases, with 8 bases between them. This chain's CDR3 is CSAGRLETQYF. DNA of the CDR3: TGCAGTGCTGGTCGGTTAGAGACCCAGTACTTC.

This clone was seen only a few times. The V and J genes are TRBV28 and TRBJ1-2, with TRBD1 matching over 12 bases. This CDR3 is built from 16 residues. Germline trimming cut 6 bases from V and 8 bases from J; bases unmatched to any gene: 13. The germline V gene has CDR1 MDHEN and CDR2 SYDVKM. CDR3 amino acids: CASSLPGQGAWSGYTF. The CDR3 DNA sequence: TGTGCCAGCAGCCTCCCGGGACAGGGGGCATGGAGCGGCTACACCTTC.

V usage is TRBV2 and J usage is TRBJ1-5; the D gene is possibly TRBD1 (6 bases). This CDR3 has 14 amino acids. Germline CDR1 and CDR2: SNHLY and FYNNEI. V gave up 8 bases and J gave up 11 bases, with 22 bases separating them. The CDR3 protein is CASGTGTTLGAQHF. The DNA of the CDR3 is TGTGCCAGCGGTACCGGGACAACTCTCGGGGCCCAGCATTTT. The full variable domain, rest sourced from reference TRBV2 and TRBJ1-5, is EPEVTQTPSHQVTQMGQEVILRCVPISNHLYFYWYRQILGQKVEFLVSFYNNEISEKSEIFDDQFSVERPDGSNFTLKIRSTKLEDSAMYFCASGTGTTLGAQHFGDGTRLSIL.

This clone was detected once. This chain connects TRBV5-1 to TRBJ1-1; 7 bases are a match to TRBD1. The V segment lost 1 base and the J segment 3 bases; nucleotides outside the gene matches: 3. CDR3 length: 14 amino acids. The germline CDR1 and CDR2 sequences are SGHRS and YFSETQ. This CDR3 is CASSLSRGDTEAFF. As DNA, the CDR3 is TGCGCCAGCAGCTTGTCCAGGGGGGACACTGAAGCTTTCTTT.

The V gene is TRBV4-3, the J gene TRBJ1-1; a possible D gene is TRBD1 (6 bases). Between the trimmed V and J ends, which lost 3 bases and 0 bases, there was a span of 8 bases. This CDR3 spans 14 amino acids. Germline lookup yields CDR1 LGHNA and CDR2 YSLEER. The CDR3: CASSHGTLNTEAFF. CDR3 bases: TGCGCCAGCAGCCACGGGACACTGAACACTGAAGCTTTCTTT.

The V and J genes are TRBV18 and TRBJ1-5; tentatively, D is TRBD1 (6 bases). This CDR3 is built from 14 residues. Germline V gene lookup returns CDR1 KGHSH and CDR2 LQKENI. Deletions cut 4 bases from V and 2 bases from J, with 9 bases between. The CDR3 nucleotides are TGTGCCAGCTCACGTAACAGGGGCAATCAGCCCCAGCATTTT. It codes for CASSRNRGNQPQHF.

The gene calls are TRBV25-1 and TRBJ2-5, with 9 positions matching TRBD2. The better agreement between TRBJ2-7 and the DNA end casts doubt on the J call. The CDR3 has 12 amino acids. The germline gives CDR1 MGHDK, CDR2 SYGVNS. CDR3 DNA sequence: TGTGCCAGCGCGGGGGGGCCCTACGAGCAGTACTTC. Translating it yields CASAGGPYEQYF.

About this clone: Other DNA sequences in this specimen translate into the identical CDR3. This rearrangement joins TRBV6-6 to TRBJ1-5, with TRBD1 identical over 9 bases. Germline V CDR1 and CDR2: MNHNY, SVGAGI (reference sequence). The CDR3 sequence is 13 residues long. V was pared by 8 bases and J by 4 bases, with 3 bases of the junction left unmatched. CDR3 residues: CASRGQGNQPQHF. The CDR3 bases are TGTGCCAGCCGGGGACAGGGTAATCAGCCCCAGCATTTT.

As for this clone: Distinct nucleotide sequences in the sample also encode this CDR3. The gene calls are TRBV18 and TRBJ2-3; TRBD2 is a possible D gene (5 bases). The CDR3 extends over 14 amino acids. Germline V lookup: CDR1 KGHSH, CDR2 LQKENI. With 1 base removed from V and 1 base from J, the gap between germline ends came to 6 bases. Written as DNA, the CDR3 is TGTGCCAGCTCACCACGGACTGGCACAGATACGCAGTATTTT. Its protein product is CASSPRTGTDTQYF. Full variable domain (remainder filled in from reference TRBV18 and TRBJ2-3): NAGVMQNPRHLVRRRGQEARLRCSPMKGHSHVYWYRQLPEEGLKFMVYLQKENIIDESGMPKERFSAEFPKEGPSILRIQQVVRGDSAAYFCASSPRTGTDTQYFGPGTRLTVL.

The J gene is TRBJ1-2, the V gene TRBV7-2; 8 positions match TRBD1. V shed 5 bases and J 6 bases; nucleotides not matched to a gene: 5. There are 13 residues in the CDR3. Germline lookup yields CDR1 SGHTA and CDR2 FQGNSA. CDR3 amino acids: CASSRQGRHGYTF. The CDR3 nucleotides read TGTGCCAGCAGCCGACAGGGGCGGCATGGCTACACCTTC.

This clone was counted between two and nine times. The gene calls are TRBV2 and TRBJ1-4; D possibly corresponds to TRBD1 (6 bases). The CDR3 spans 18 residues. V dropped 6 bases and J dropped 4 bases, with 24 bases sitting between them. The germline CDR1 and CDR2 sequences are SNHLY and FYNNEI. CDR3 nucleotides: TGTGCCAGCAGGAGGGTTACAGGGATAGGGGCTGGTAATGAAAAACTGTTTTTT. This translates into CASRRVTGIGAGNEKLFF.

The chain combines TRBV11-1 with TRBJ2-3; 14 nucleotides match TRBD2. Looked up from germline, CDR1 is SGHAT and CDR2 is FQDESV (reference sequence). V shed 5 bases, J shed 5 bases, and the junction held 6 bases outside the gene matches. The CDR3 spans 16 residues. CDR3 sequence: CASSPGLAGVRDTQYF. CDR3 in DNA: TGTGCCAGCAGCCCGGGACTAGCGGGAGTGAGAGATACGCAGTATTTT.

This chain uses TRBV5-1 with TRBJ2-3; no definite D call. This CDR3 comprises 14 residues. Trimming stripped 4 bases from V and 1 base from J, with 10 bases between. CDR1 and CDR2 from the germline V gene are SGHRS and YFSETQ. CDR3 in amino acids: CASSRLTGTDTQYF. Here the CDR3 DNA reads TGCGCCAGCAGCCGACTGACGGGCACAGATACGCAGTATTTT.

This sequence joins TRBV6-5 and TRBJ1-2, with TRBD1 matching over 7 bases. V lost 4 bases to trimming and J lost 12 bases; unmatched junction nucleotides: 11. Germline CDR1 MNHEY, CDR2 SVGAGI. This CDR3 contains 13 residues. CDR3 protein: CASSSGTVKVDTF. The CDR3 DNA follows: TGTGCCAGCAGTTCGGGGACAGTGAAGGTGGACACCTTC.

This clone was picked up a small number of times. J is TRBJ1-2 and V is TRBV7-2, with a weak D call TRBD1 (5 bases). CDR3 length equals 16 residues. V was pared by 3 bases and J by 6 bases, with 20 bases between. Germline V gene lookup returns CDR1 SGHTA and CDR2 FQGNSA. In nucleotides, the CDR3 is TGTGCCAGCAGCTTTAATTGGTCAGGGAAGGAAAATGGCTACACCTTC. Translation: CASSFNWSGKENGYTF.

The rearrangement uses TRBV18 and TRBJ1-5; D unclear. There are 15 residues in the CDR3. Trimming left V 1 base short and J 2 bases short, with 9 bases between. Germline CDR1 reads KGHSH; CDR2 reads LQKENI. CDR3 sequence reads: CASSPQGGGNQPQHF. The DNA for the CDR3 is TGTGCCAGCTCACCACAGGGCGGGGGCAATCAGCCCCAGCATTTT.

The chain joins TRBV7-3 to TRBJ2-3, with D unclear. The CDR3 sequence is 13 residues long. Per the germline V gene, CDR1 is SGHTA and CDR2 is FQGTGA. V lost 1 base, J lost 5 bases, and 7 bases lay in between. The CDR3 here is CASSLISIDTQYF. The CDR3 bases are TGTGCCAGCAGCTTAATTAGTATAGATACGCAGTATTTT.

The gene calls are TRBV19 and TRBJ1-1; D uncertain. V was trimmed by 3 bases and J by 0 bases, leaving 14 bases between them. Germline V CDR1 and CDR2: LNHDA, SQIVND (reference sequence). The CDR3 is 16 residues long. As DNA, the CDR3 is TGTGCCAGTAGTATGCAGCCGGGAGGGTTGAACACTGAAGCTTTCTTT. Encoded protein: CASSMQPGGLNTEAFF.